Presented here are 8 T cell receptor beta chains from one specimen sequenced in a study of T cells in Graves' hyperthyroidism and ophthalmopathy. Amplification yielded TCR beta CDR3 regions, with RNA transcripts as the source. Carried out on the TCR CDR3, a first-round RT-PCR used the HTBI primer set. Using its own MiXCR run on the multiplex PCR reads, TCRdb lists one record per CDR3 protein. The sample has under 400,000 distinct CDR3 sequences, roughly 13% seen once. The sample comprised blood. The origin of the receptors is a woman younger than 35 with Graves' hyperthyroidism.

A word on this clonotype: A much larger clone sits a single nucleotide away, making a read error possible. V and J are TRBV28 and TRBJ2-1, with TRBD1 matching 7 bases. Germline assignment: CDR1 MDHEN and CDR2 SYDVKM. This CDR3 spans 16 amino acids. The CDR3 reads CASSPTPGQNYNGQFF. CDR3 nucleotides: TGTGCCAGCAGTCCCACTCCGGGACAGAACTACAATGGGCAGTTCTTC.

The table lists this clonotype with many counts. V and J are TRBV9 and TRBJ2-7; D is unresolved. V dropped 0 bases and J dropped 3 bases, with 7 bases sitting between them. Germline-derived CDR1 and CDR2 are SGDLS and YYNGEE. The CDR3 loop spans 13 amino acids. The CDR3 loop is CASSVGMGYEQYF. The CDR3 coding sequence is TGTGCCAGCAGCGTAGGGATGGGCTACGAGCAGTACTTC.

This clonotype was picked up many times. V is TRBV9 and J is TRBJ1-1, with D perhaps TRBD1 (5 bases). Germline CDR1 reads SGDLS; CDR2 reads YYNGEE. The CDR3 is 13 residues long. V gave up 0 bases and J gave up 4 bases, with 7 bases separating them. The CDR3 region is CASSVGGRTEAFF. The CDR3 nucleotides are TGTGCCAGCAGCGTAGGGGGACGCACTGAAGCTTTCTTT.

V usage is TRBV7-2 and J usage is TRBJ2-3; TRBD2 matches at 7 bases. The CDR3 is 14 residues long. Germline CDR1 SGHTA, CDR2 FQGNSA. The V segment lost 2 bases and the J segment 5 bases; nucleotides outside the gene matches: 4. CDR3 sequence (DNA): TGTGCCAGCAGCTTACGGGAGCGGGGAGATACGCAGTATTTT. It yields the protein CASSLRERGDTQYF. The full variable domain, rest sourced from reference TRBV7-2 and TRBJ2-3, is GAGVSQSPSNKVTEKGKDVELRCDPISGHTALYWYRQSLGQGLEFLIYFQGNSAPDKSGLPSDRFSAERTGGSVSTLTIQRTQQEDSAVYLCASSLRERGDTQYFGPGTRLTVL.

V and J are TRBV10-3 and TRBJ1-6; 8 nucleotides match TRBD1. J lost 9 bases, V lost 3 bases, and 7 bases had no gene match. This CDR3 comprises 15 residues. Germline V lookup: CDR1 ENHRY, CDR2 SYGVKD. The CDR3 sequence: CAISDRQGSSSPLHF. The CDR3, as DNA: TGTGCCATCAGTGACCGACAGGGGAGCTCTTCACCCCTCCACTTT.

This clonotype was counted many times. The chain has TRBV7-9 and TRBJ2-7; 7 bases line up with TRBD1. The CDR3 totals 16 residues. CDR1 SEHNR and CDR2 FQNEAQ come from the germline V gene (reference sequence). The trim removed 6 bases at V and 1 base at J, leaving 12 bases unmatched. DNA of the CDR3: TGTGCCAGCAGTCGACTGACAGGGACGGGTTCCTACGAGCAGTACTTC. Protein sequence: CASSRLTGTGSYEQYF.

This clonotype has ten or more counts. The CDR3 here is CASSRSGGTMGYTF. The CDR3, as DNA: TGTGCCAGCAGCCGATCGGGCGGAACTATGGGCTACACCTTC. V is TRBV11-2 and J is TRBJ1-2; D unclear. The CDR3 runs to 14 residues. Germline-derived CDR1 and CDR2 are SGHAT and FQNNGV. Trimming took off 5 bases at V and 8 bases at J, with 18 bases between the two ends.

This clonotype has just a few counts. The chain combines TRBV9 with TRBJ2-7, with 9 nucleotides matching TRBD2. V shed 3 bases and J 2 bases; nucleotides not matched to a gene: 6. Germline V gene data show CDR1 as SGDLS and CDR2 as YYNGEE. There are 15 residues in the CDR3. The CDR3 is CASSEGLANAYEQYF. Here the CDR3 DNA reads TGTGCCAGCAGCGAAGGACTAGCGAATGCCTACGAGCAGTACTTC.